What follows is one TCR beta chain and its context. The data were produced by immunoSEQ multiplex PCR, yet TCRdb's version contains in-frame clones alone and is incomplete. Of roughly 250,000 clones listed, under 85% are singletons. The source of the sample is a study of blood T cell repertoires in COVID-19. Germline V gene sequence: CDR1 SGHDT, CDR2 YYEEEE. V was cut by 2 bases and J by 3 bases, with 12 bases left in between. The CDR3 is 15 residues long. The genes are TRBV5-6 and TRBJ1-5; D may be TRBD1 (6 bases). This TCR was sampled from a woman between 40 and 50 years old with active or convalescent COVID-19. Sample: peripheral blood. CDR3 amino acids: CASSFGAGVNQPQHF. The CDR3 DNA reads as TGTGCCAGCAGCTTTGGCGCAGGGGTCAATCAGCCCCAGCATTTT.